The 22 T cell receptor beta chains reported below all come from one sample, sequenced in a study of T cells in Graves' hyperthyroidism and ophthalmopathy (dated by TCRdb to the late 2010s). Preparation of the library involved multiplex PCR. The reads were generated on an Illumina HiSeq 2000. The TCR beta CDR3 regions were amplified from the RNA transcripts. A first-round RT-PCR of the TCR CDR3 used the HTBI primer set with the Qiagen OneStep RT-PCR kit. The public sequencing data were trimmed at Q25 with fastp and processed into clonotypes with MiXCR by TCRdb, which kept only in-frame beta chains. Rows with one shared CDR3 protein collapse into an entry with the most common genes and DNA. For this sample there are roughly 800,000 distinct CDR3 sequences; around 38% appear just once. The ten most abundant clones make up 7.5% to 9.5% of the sample. Sequenced: blood. All receptors come from a man younger than 35 with Graves' hyperthyroidism.

The chain employs TRBV29-1 and TRBJ1-6; TRBD1 matches 8 bases. Germline V gives CDR1 SQVTM, CDR2 ANQGSEA. The CDR3 sequence is 12 residues long. V dropped 8 bases and J dropped 9; count of bases not matched to a gene: 6. The CDR3 protein is CSTQTGVSPLHF. CDR3 sequence (DNA): TGCAGCACTCAGACAGGGGTTTCACCCCTCCACTTT.

The chain uses TRBV4-2 and TRBJ2-7; 7 bases agree with TRBD1. The V segment lost 4 bases and the J segment 2 bases; nucleotides outside the gene matches: 17. Looked up from germline, CDR1 is LGHNA and CDR2 is YNFKEQ. This CDR3 comprises 18 residues. In nucleotides, the CDR3 is TGTGCCAGCAGCCCCCAAGTGATGCAGGACAGGCGAACCTACGAGCAGTACTTC. This translates into CASSPQVMQDRRTYEQYF.

This clonotype was seen ten or more times. The gene calls are TRBV2 and TRBJ1-2; D is unclear. CDR3 length: 10 amino acids. Germline V gene sequence: CDR1 SNHLY, CDR2 FYNNEI. The germline V and J ends were trimmed by 8 bases and 4 bases, with 5 bases remaining between them. Here the CDR3 DNA reads TGTGCCAGCGCCCCCTATGGCTACACCTTC. Protein sequence: CASAPYGYTF.

This clonotype was counted at least ten times. The chain recombines TRBV2 with TRBJ2-7; perhaps TRBD2 as D (6 bases). The length of the CDR3 is 14 residues. Trimming pared 1 base from V and 7 bases from J, leaving 14 bases between. Germline values: CDR1 SNHLY, CDR2 FYNNEI. Written as DNA, the CDR3 is TGTGCCAGCAGTGAAGTCCCAAACGGGGGAGAGCAGTACTTC. It is translated as CASSEVPNGGEQYF.

This chain uses TRBV7-2 with TRBJ1-1, with D hard to call. With 1 base removed from V and 8 bases from J, the gap between germline ends came to 14 bases. The CDR3 sequence is 14 residues long. Germline V gene data show CDR1 as SGHTA and CDR2 as FQGNSA. CDR3 amino acids: CASSLDIHVPEAFF. The CDR3 DNA reads TGTGCCAGCAGCTTAGACATACATGTTCCCGAAGCTTTCTTT.

Regarding this clonotype: A much larger clonotype is one base distant, so this may be a read error. This chain links TRBV7-9 with TRBJ1-2; D ambiguous. This CDR3 spans 12 amino acids. Trimming stripped 5 bases from V and 5 bases from J, with 9 bases between. Looked up from germline, CDR1 is SEHNR and CDR2 is FQNEAQ (reference sequence). The CDR3 spells CASSATEYGYTF. The CDR3 region has the DNA TGTGCCAGCAGCGCCACGGAATATGGCTACACCTTC.

Comments on this clonotype: This could be a read error, since a much larger clone is one nucleotide away. This chain links TRBV19 with TRBJ1-2; 7 bases match TRBD1. V lost 5 bases, J lost 6 bases, and 9 bases stayed unmatched. Germline CDR1 is LNHDA and CDR2 is SQIVND (reference sequence). The CDR3 runs to 14 residues. CDR3 nucleotides: TGTGCCAGTAGTGACAGGGCAGGCCGGGATGGCTACACCTTC. This gives the protein CASSDRAGRDGYTF.

This clonotype was seen just once. This could be a read error, since a much larger clone is one nucleotide away. V usage is TRBV7-2 and J usage is TRBJ1-3, with TRBD1 as a possible D gene (6 bases). Germline values: CDR1 SGHTA, CDR2 FQGNSA. CDR3 length: 15 residues. The CDR3 region is CASSPSQGSGNTIHF. The CDR3 coding sequence is TGTGCCAGCAGCCCATCACAGGGCTCGGGAAACACCATACATTTT.

V and J are TRBV12-5 and TRBJ2-7; D is unresolved. The germline V gene has CDR1 LGHNT and CDR2 FRNRAP. This CDR3 is built from 13 residues. V was trimmed by 7 bases and J by 4 bases, leaving 14 bases between them. The CDR3 is CASATNLGYEQYF. DNA for the CDR3: TGTGCTAGTGCCACGAACCTGGGATACGAGCAGTACTTC.

This clonotype was detected a few times. The V and J genes are TRBV15 and TRBJ2-3; 7 positions agree with TRBD2. This CDR3 is built from 15 residues. J gave up 5 bases and V 3 bases, and 8 bases lay outside the gene matches. CDR1 is LNHNV and CDR2 is YYDKDF in the germline V gene (reference sequence). The CDR3 reads CATSRTGGIGDTQYF. As DNA, the CDR3 is TGTGCCACCAGCAGGACCGGGGGGATCGGAGATACGCAGTATTTT.

The V call is TRBV2, the J call TRBJ1-5; 8 nucleotides line up with TRBD1. CDR1 is SNHLY, CDR2 FYNNEI, per germline. CDR3 length equals 19 residues. J was trimmed by 0 bases and V by 0 bases; bases with no gene match: 10. The CDR3 loop is CASSEAWTGLGYSNQPQHF. CDR3 DNA sequence: TGTGCCAGCAGTGAAGCGTGGACAGGGCTGGGGTATAGCAATCAGCCCCAGCATTTT.

This clonotype was recorded many times. J is TRBJ2-5 and V is TRBV24-1, with D tentatively TRBD1 (6 bases). Germline V CDR1 and CDR2: KGHDR, SFDVKD. With 4 bases removed from V and 3 bases from J, the gap between germline ends came to 14 bases. This CDR3 is 15 amino acids long. CDR3 nucleotides: TGTGCCACCAGTGACCCCGCAGGGGCGGAAGAGACCCAGTACTTC. It specifies CATSDPAGAEETQYF.

The sample holds many counts of this clonotype. The chain links TRBV29-1 to TRBJ1-2, with a tentative D call TRBD1 (5 bases). This CDR3 spans 12 amino acids. In germline, CDR1 is SQVTM, CDR2 ANQGSEA. V lost 5 bases, J lost 7 bases, and 14 bases lay in between. The CDR3 DNA follows: TGCAGCGTTCGCAGGCAGGGCGGTGGCTACACCTTC. Encoded protein: CSVRRQGGGYTF.

This chain joins TRBV20-1 and TRBJ2-7; 9 bases align to TRBD1. The germline CDR1 and CDR2 sequences are DFQATT and SNEGSKA (reference sequence). The trim removed 6 bases at V and 5 bases at J, leaving 11 bases unmatched. CDR3 length: 14 residues. The CDR3, as DNA: TGCAGTGCCCAACCCGGGACAGGGTGGGACGAGCAGTACTTC. As protein: CSAQPGTGWDEQYF.

Concerning this clonotype: A much larger clone lies a single base off, so this may be a read error. The chain employs TRBV29-1 and TRBJ2-5, with TRBD1 matching over 7 bases. V lost 5 bases and J lost 5; bases outside the gene matches: 5. CDR3 length: 12 amino acids. Germline CDR1 SQVTM, CDR2 ANQGSEA. The CDR3 reads CSVKGAAETQYF. Written as DNA, the CDR3 is TGCAGCGTTAAGGGGGCAGCGGAGACCCAGTACTTC.

V gene TRBV6-1 combines with J gene TRBJ1-1; D ambiguous. Trimming took 5 bases from V and 0 from J, leaving 13 bases between them. CDR1 is MNHNS and CDR2 is SASEGT in the germline V gene. The CDR3 is made up of 15 amino acids. CDR3 region: CASSYSILMNTEAFF. In DNA, the CDR3 is TGTGCCAGCAGTTACTCGATCCTCATGAACACTGAAGCTTTCTTT.

The V and J genes are TRBV4-2 and TRBJ2-5; D is ambiguous. Germline-derived CDR1 and CDR2 are LGHNA and YNFKEQ. There are 15 residues in the CDR3. V lost 0 bases and J 2 bases, leaving 10 bases between the germline ends. The CDR3 coding sequence is TGTGCCAGCAGCCAAGAACGAGACATTCAAGAGACCCAGTACTTC. This sequence encodes CASSQERDIQETQYF.

In its sample, this clonotype was seen many times. This chain connects TRBV10-3 to TRBJ1-1; possible D gene TRBD1, 6 bases. Trimming shortened V by 4 bases and J by 4 bases, and 13 bases separated the two germline ends. From germline, CDR1 is ENHRY and CDR2 SYGVKD. There are 14 residues in the CDR3. The CDR3 sequence: CAISARGESTEAFF. The CDR3 nucleotides read TGTGCCATCAGTGCGAGGGGGGAGAGCACTGAAGCTTTCTTT.

V and J are TRBV19 and TRBJ1-2; 7 bases map to TRBD1. The CDR3 has 14 residues. Per germline, CDR1 LNHDA and CDR2 SQIVND (reference sequence). J lost 11 bases, V lost 6 bases, and 15 bases had no gene match. The DNA for the CDR3 is TGTGCCAGTAGAAGGTTTCTCGGACAGGAAGGATACACCTTC. Encoded protein: CASRRFLGQEGYTF.

A word on this clonotype: An end of the junction does not agree with germline; a read error may underlie this. V is TRBV7-2 and J is TRBJ2-5, with 9 bases aligning to TRBD1. Germline V gene sequence: CDR1 SGHTA, CDR2 FQGNSA. The CDR3 consists of 15 residues. DNA for the CDR3: TGTGCCAGCAGCCAATCGAGGGACAGGGAAGAGGCCCAGTACTTC. It translates to CASSQSRDREEAQYF.

In this sample, this clonotype turned up a few times. The gene calls are TRBV5-6 and TRBJ1-5; possible D gene TRBD1, 5 bases. The CDR3 is 15 residues long. The germline V gene has CDR1 SGHDT and CDR2 YYEEEE. Trimming took 1 base from V and 7 from J, leaving 15 bases between them. The CDR3 DNA follows: TGTGCCAGCAGCTTGTCAGGCGAGGGGCGACAGCCCCAGCATTTT. The encoded protein is CASSLSGEGRQPQHF.

The CDR3 DNA follows: TGCGCCAGCAGTGAGAAGACAGCAATCTATGGCTACACCTTC. This encodes CASSEKTAIYGYTF. This rearrangement joins TRBV10-1 to TRBJ1-2, with D possibly being TRBD1 (5 bases). The CDR3 consists of 14 residues. Between the trimmed V and J ends, which lost 2 bases and 4 bases, there was a span of 11 bases. The V gene's germline CDR1 is WNHNN and CDR2 SYGVQD (reference sequence).